This T cell receptor beta chain was sequenced in a study of blood T cell repertoires in COVID-19. Study-wide context: COVID-19 samples collected from the United States, Italy and Spain covered acute and convalescent phases.

How the authors handled the data: Using reference gene primer amplification, nucleated cell counts were estimated. Data came from immunoSEQ multiplex PCR; TCRdb stores just in-frame clones and leaves some out. Clone size and V and J calls were adopted from that table, with D and trimming inferred from the DNA. The sample has about 75,000 clones; approximately 87% are singletons. The CDR3 extends over 18 amino acids. Per the germline V gene, CDR1 is LNHDA and CDR2 is SQIVND (reference sequence). The ends lost 6 bases at V and 9 bases at J; junction bases unmatched: 21. Sequenced sample: peripheral blood. The sequence derives from a human donor in a cohort sampled during active COVID-19. This chain uses TRBV19 with TRBJ1-5, with TRBD1 identical over 9 bases. The CDR3 sequence: CASSRRGGTGRVELPQHF. The CDR3, as DNA: TGTGCCAGTAGCCGACGGGGGGGGACAGGGAGGGTTGAGTTGCCCCAGCATTTT.